This TCR beta chain was retrieved from a study of blood T cell repertoires in COVID-19. At the level of the study: From the United States, Italy and Spain came samples of acute and convalescent COVID-19. Sample material is recorded as cDNA or gDNA derived from T cells, B-cell-depleted T cells, or PBMCs.

Profiled with immunoSEQ multiplex PCR; TCRdb holds only in-frame clones, not every one. Seen here are some 130,000 clones, approximately 84% observed once, and the top ten hold over 1.1%. Trimming took 5 bases from V and 7 from J, leaving 26 bases between them. Germline lookup yields CDR1 MDHEN and CDR2 SYDVKM. CDR3 size: 17 residues. Sequences were obtained from peripheral blood. The V call is TRBV28, the J call TRBJ1-2, with D possibly TRBD1 on 5 matching bases. The sequence derives from a man between 60 and 70 years old with acute or convalescent COVID-19. The CDR3 DNA is TGTGCCAGCAGTATCCCGGGGAGGGGCGGTATATCGGGTGGCTACACCTTC. This codes for CASSIPGRGGISGGYTF.